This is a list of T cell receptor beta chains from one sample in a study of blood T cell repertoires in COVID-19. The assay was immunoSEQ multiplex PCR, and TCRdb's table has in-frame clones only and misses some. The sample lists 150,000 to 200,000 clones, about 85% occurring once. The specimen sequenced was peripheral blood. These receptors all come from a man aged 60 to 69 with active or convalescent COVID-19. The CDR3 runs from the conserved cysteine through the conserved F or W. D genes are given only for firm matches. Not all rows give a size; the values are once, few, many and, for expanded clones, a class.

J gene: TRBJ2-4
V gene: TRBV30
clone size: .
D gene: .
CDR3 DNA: TGTGCCTGGAGCGACATCAGGGGAGCCAAAAACATTCAGTACTTC
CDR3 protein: CAWSDIRGAKNIQYF

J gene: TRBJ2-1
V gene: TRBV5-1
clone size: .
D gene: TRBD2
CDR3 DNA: TGCGCCAGCAGCCGACTAGCGGGGGGGTACAATGAGCAGTTCTTC
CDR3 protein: CASSRLAGGYNEQFF

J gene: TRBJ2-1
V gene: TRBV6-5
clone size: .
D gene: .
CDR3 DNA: TGTGCCAGCAGATCAGAGTGGGGCACCTACAATGAGCAGTTCTTC
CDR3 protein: CASRSEWGTYNEQFF

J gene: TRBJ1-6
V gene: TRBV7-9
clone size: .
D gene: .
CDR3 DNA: TGTGCCACCCGGTATATGCTTAATTCACCCCTCCACTTT
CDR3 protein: CATRYMLNSPLHF

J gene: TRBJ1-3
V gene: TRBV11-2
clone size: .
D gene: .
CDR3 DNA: TGTGCCAGCAGCTTAGATGTTCGGACAGTCAGAGGAAACACCATATATTTT
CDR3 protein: CASSLDVRTVRGNTIYF

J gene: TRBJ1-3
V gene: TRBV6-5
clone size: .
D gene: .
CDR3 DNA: TGTGCCAGCAGTTACTCGAATCGCGGGAAAAACACCATATATTTT
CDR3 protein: CASSYSNRGKNTIYF

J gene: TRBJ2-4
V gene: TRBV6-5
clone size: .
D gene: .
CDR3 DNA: TGTGCCAGCAGCACCTCAGGGTTGCTTCAAAACATTCAGTACTTC
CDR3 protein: CASSTSGLLQNIQYF

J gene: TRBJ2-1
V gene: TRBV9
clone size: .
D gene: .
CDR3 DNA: TGTGCCAGCAGCCCACAGGGTAGAGATGAGCAGTTCTTC
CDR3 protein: CASSPQGRDEQFF

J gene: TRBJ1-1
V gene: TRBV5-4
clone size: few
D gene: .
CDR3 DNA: TGTGCCAGCAGCTACCCGAGGGGGGGGAACACTGAAGCTTTCTTT
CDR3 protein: CASSYPRGGNTEAFF

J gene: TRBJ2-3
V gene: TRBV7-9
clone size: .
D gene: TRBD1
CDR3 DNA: TGTGCCAGCAGCCTCGGACAGGGATGGGATACGCAGTATTTT
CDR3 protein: CASSLGQGWDTQYF

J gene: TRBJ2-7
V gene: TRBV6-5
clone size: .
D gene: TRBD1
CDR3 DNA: TGTGCCAGCAGCCGGACAGGGCACTACGAGCAGTACTTC
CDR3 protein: CASSRTGHYEQYF

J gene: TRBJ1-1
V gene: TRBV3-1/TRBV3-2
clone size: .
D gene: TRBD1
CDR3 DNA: TGTGCCAGCAGCCTTAGAGATACAGGGGTAACTGAAGCTTTCTTT
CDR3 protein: CASSLRDTGVTEAFF

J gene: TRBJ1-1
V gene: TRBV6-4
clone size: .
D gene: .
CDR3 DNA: TGTGCCAGCAGTGACGCCCTTAGGACACCCTTGGGAGCTTTCTTT
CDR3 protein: CASSDALRTPLGAFF

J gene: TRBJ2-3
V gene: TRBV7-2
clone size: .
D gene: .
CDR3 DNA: TGTGCCAGCACCTCCCTCCCAGGGGGGCTCGGGACAGATACGCAGTATTTT
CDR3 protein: CASTSLPGGLGTDTQYF

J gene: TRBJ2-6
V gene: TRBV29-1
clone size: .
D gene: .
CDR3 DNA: TGCAGCGTTATCTGGAGTCGGGGTGGGGCCAACGTCCTGACTTTC
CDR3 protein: CSVIWSRGGANVLTF

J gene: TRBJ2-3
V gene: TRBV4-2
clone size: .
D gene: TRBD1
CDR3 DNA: TGTGCCAGCAGGAAACAAGACAGGGGGACGACAGATACGCAGTATTTT
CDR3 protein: CASRKQDRGTTDTQYF

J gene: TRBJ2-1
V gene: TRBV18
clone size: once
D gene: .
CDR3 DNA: TGTGCCAGCTCACCACCCGACAGTCCACTTAAGTTCTTC
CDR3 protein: CASSPPDSPLKFF

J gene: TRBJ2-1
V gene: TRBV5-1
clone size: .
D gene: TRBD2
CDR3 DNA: TGCGCCAGCAGCTTCCGAGCGGGGGGAGATACGCAAGAGCAGTTCTTC
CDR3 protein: CASSFRAGGDTQEQFF

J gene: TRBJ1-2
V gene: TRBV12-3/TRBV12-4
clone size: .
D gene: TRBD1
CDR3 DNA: TGTGCCAGCAGCCGGGACAGGGTCTATGGCTACACCTTC
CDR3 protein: CASSRDRVYGYTF

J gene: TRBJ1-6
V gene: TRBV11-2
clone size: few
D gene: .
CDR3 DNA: TGTGCCAGCAGCTTTACAGGTCGGACACCCCTCCACTTT
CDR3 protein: CASSFTGRTPLHF